The text below deals with one T cell receptor beta chain. The antigen is undetermined. These data originate in a study of T cells in Graves' hyperthyroidism and ophthalmopathy. Study overall: Upon initial diagnosis and before any treatment, peripheral blood was collected.

With 4 bases clipped from V and 5 bases from J, the junction kept 15 bases outside the gene matches. The CDR3 contains 17 residues. CDR1 SGHNT and CDR2 YYREEE come from the germline V gene (reference sequence). Study conclusions and caveats: Ophthalmopathy onset followed model prediction by a median about 6.9 months. Most thyroid clonotypes with frequency above 0.001 were detected in blood.

Amplified TCR beta CDR3 regions came from RNA transcripts. Initially, a first-round RT-PCR of the TCR CDR3 employed the HTBI primer set. TCRdb re-called the multiplex PCR reads with MiXCR, one entry per CDR3 protein. Of about 590,000 distinct CDR3 sequences listed, approximately 15% are singletons. Clinical Activity Scores of at least 3, NOSPECS grades of at least 4 and durations under 3 months characterized ophthalmopathy patients. This chain links TRBV5-4 with TRBJ2-1; 7 positions agree with TRBD2. The receptor was derived from a woman between 18 and 30 years old with Graves' ophthalmopathy. Sequencing was carried out using blood. CDR3: CASSHPTGGGVDNEQFF. The CDR3 DNA reads as TGTGCCAGCAGCCATCCCACGGGAGGAGGGGTTGACAATGAGCAGTTCTTC.